Below are 26 T cell receptor beta chains sequenced from a single sample in a study of CD8+CD57+ T cells in acquired aplastic anemia. Genomic DNA templated the TCR beta VDJ and CDR3 profiling. TCRdb ran MiXCR on the reads and lists one entry per CDR3 protein. The sample lists a few hundred thousand distinct CDR3 sequences, over 40% seen once, with 15% to 20% in the top ten. Sequenced patients had shown CD8+CD57+ cell expansion by flow cytometry. The sample taken for sequencing was sorted CD4+, CD8+, or CD8+CD57+ T cells (not recorded which) from PBMCs. These receptors were obtained from a human donor with aplastic anemia.

Concerning this clonotype: Likely a read error: the CDR3 ends without its conserved phenylalanine or tryptophan. The chain uses TRBV19 and TRBJ2-7; no clear D. Trimming cost V 6 bases and J 2 bases, with 11 bases left between them. Germline values: CDR1 LNHDA, CDR2 SQIVND (reference sequence). This CDR3 region has 13 residues. The CDR3 coding sequence is TGTGCCAGTAGCGCTAATTCAGCCTACGAGCAGTACATC. It codes for CASSANSAYEQYI.

Notes on this clonotype: This may stem from a read error, because a much larger clone lies one nucleotide away. The chain uses TRBV6-1 and TRBJ2-5; 9 positions match TRBD2. Germline CDR1 MNHNS, CDR2 SASEGT. There are 16 residues in the CDR3. The CDR3 DNA follows: TGTGCCAGCAGTGACCCTAGCGGGGTTTACCAAGGGACCCAGTACTTC. It is translated as CASSDPSGVYQGTQYF.

The V and J genes are TRBV9 and TRBJ2-6; the D is unclear. This CDR3 is 14 amino acids long. Trimming pared 0 bases from V and 3 bases from J, leaving 4 bases between. The germline V gene encodes CDR1 SGDLS and CDR2 YYNGEE. In nucleotides, the CDR3 is TGTGCCAGCAGCGTAGATTATGGGGCCAACGTCCTGACTTTC. Amino acids: CASSVDYGANVLTF.

This clonotype was observed at least ten times. The chain has TRBV5-1 and TRBJ2-2, with a weak D call TRBD2 (6 bases). The CDR3 is 15 amino acids. The V end lost 1 base, the J end lost 4 bases, and 11 bases lay between the germline ends. Per the germline V gene, CDR1 is SGHRS and CDR2 is YFSETQ. Here the CDR3 DNA reads TGCGCCAGCAGCTTGAGGGAGGACGGCACCGGGGAGCTGTTTTTT. Translating gives CASSLREDGTGELFF.

The sample holds many counts of this clonotype. The chain carries TRBV5-5 and TRBJ2-3; a weak D match, TRBD2 (6 bases). From germline, CDR1 is SGHKS and CDR2 YYEKEE (reference sequence). Trimming took 3 bases from V and 2 from J, leaving 16 bases between them. The CDR3 runs to 16 residues. The CDR3 coding sequence is TGTGCCAGCAGCTCGTATACTAGCCCGACCACAGATACGCAGTATTTT. Its protein is CASSSYTSPTTDTQYF.

The V and J genes are TRBV19 and TRBJ2-7; 9 bases agree with TRBD1. Per the germline V gene, CDR1 is LNHDA and CDR2 is SQIVND (reference sequence). J lost 7 bases, V lost 7 bases, and 11 bases had no gene match. The CDR3 has 14 residues. CDR3 bases: TGTGCCAGTAAGGTTGCGACAGGGGGGGAAGAGCAGTACTTC. It translates to CASKVATGGEEQYF.

This clonotype was seen at least ten times. The chain has TRBV19 and TRBJ2-2; no reliable D call. The V gene lost 6 bases and the J gene lost 1 base, with 9 bases spanning the gap. Germline V gene sequence: CDR1 LNHDA, CDR2 SQIVND (reference sequence). The length of the CDR3 is 14 residues. CDR3 sequence (DNA): TGTGCCAGTAGCCACACGCGGAACACCGGGGAGCTGTTTTTT. As protein: CASSHTRNTGELFF.

This clonotype is termed medium-sized. V gene TRBV2 combines with J gene TRBJ1-6, with D perhaps TRBD1 (5 bases). The germline V gene encodes CDR1 SNHLY and CDR2 FYNNEI. Trimming removed 2 bases at V and 9 bases at J, with 14 bases between. There are 15 residues in the CDR3. As DNA, the CDR3 is TGTGCCAGCAGTGAAAGGGGCGCCAGTCTTTCACCCCTCCACTTT. Protein: CASSERGASLSPLHF.

The V call is TRBV10-3, the J call TRBJ1-2; unclear D gene. The CDR3 runs 15 residues. From germline, CDR1 is ENHRY and CDR2 SYGVKD. V lost 4 bases and J 0 bases, leaving 12 bases between the germline ends. The CDR3 coding sequence is TGTGCCATCAGTGCCGGGGTGGCAGCTAACTATGGCTACACCTTC. Protein: CAISAGVAANYGYTF.

The chain employs TRBV6-1 and TRBJ2-1; TRBD1 agrees at 10 bases. The germline V gene has CDR1 MNHNS and CDR2 SASEGT. V lost 5 bases to trimming and J lost 1 base; unmatched junction nucleotides: 5. The CDR3 contains 16 residues. DNA of the CDR3: TGTGCCAGCAGTTGGACAGGGGGTAGGTCCTACAATGAGCAGTTCTTC. Translating it yields CASSWTGGRSYNEQFF.

This clonotype was picked up many times. The chain employs TRBV3-1 and TRBJ1-1; perhaps TRBD1 as D (5 bases). The V and J ends lost 1 base and 6 bases respectively, with 9 bases between them. Germline V gene data show CDR1 as LGHDT and CDR2 as YNNKEL (reference sequence). The CDR3 has 13 amino acids. CDR3 protein: CASSQAGDAEAFF. The CDR3, as DNA: TGTGCCAGCAGCCAAGCGGGGGACGCTGAAGCTTTCTTT.

This sequence joins TRBV5-6 and TRBJ2-5; D is possibly TRBD2 (6 bases). Judging by the DNA end, TRBJ2-7 fits better; the J call may be wrong. The CDR3 consists of 13 residues. Germline values: CDR1 SGHDT, CDR2 YYEEEE. The DNA of the CDR3 is TGTGCCAGCGGGGGACTTGATGGATACGAGCAGTACTTC. Encoded protein: CASGGLDGYEQYF.

To note about this clonotype: One base away lies a much larger clone, so this may be a sequencing read error. The rearrangement links TRBV5-4 to TRBJ1-5; D unresolved. There are 16 residues in the CDR3. CDR1 and CDR2 (germline): SGHNT, YYREEE (reference sequence). The ends were cut back, 0 bases at V and 6 bases at J, with 16 bases in the middle. CDR3 DNA sequence: TGTGCCAGCAGCTTGGCCCGACACGAGATTAGTCAGCCCCAGCATTTT. Protein sequence: CASSLARHEISQPQHF.

This clonotype was seen just once. The chain combines TRBV10-1 with TRBJ2-2, with 7 bases that match TRBD1. The CDR3 is 15 residues long. The trim removed 10 bases at V and 1 base at J, leaving 9 bases unmatched. CDR1 is WNHNN and CDR2 is SYGVQD in the germline V gene (reference sequence). The CDR3 loop reads CAISGGPLNTGELFF. As DNA, the CDR3 is TGCGCCATATCAGGGGGTCCTTTGAACACCGGGGAGCTGTTTTTT.

In its sample, this clonotype was seen many times. J is TRBJ1-5 and V is TRBV9; no clear D. The germline CDR1 and CDR2 sequences are SGDLS and YYNGEE. The CDR3 contains 13 residues. Deletions cut 5 bases from V and 7 bases from J, with 13 bases between. The CDR3 reads CASSRTDAQPQHF. The CDR3 coding sequence is TGTGCCAGCAGTAGAACAGACGCACAGCCCCAGCATTTT.

In this sample, this clonotype turned up a few times. The chain couples TRBV3-1 to TRBJ2-3, with 7 bases matching TRBD2. The CDR3 is 15 amino acids. Trimming cost V 0 bases and J 4 bases; bases outside gene matches: 4. Germline V gene sequence: CDR1 LGHDT, CDR2 YNNKEL (reference sequence). This CDR3 is CASSQESRGADTQYF. The CDR3 coding sequence is TGTGCCAGCAGCCAAGAGTCTCGGGGGGCAGATACGCAGTATTTT.

J is TRBJ2-5 and V is TRBV7-8; 7 bases fit TRBD2. Germline values: CDR1 SGHVS, CDR2 FQNEAQ. The junction had 4 bases not matched to a gene; V was cut back by 0 bases and J by 6 bases. There are 14 residues in the CDR3. The CDR3 DNA reads as TGTGCCAGCAGCTTAGCGGGGGGGGGGAAGACCCAGTACTTC. As protein: CASSLAGGGKTQYF.

The chain is built from TRBV20-1 and TRBJ2-3; D is possibly TRBD1 (8 bases). The CDR3 is made up of 15 amino acids. CDR1 and CDR2 from the germline V gene are DFQATT and SNEGSKA (reference sequence). V was cut by 3 bases and J by 4 bases, with 17 bases left in between. The CDR3 bases are TGCAGTGCTAGCCACACAGGGGGAGGGGCAGATACGCAGTATTTT. Protein product: CSASHTGGGADTQYF.

This chain uses TRBV29-1 with TRBJ2-7, with a weak D call TRBD2 (5 bases). The CDR3 sequence is 11 residues long. Germline assignment: CDR1 SQVTM and CDR2 ANQGSEA. V lost 6 bases and J 0 bases, leaving 6 bases between the germline ends. The DNA for the CDR3 is TGCAGCGTCGGACTCTCCTACGAGCAGTACTTC. Its protein is CSVGLSYEQYF.

This clonotype has a count of ten or more. V and J are TRBV4-1 and TRBJ2-5; 10 nucleotides line up with TRBD2. Losses at the gene ends were 2 bases for V and 1 base for J; bases not matched to a gene: 4. This CDR3 comprises 16 residues. Germline CDR1 and CDR2: MGHRA and YSYEKL. CDR3 region: CASSQLQRGGQETQYF. The DNA of the CDR3 is TGCGCCAGCAGCCAACTTCAGCGGGGGGGCCAAGAGACCCAGTACTTC.

The chain carries TRBV20-1 and TRBJ2-7; perhaps TRBD2 as D (5 bases). Trimming left V 1 base short and J 4 bases short, with 8 bases between. Germline values: CDR1 DFQATT, CDR2 SNEGSKA (reference sequence). The CDR3 spans 12 residues. CDR3 in DNA: TGCAGTGCTAGAGTTCCGGGGTACGAGCAGTACTTC. It is translated as CSARVPGYEQYF.

This clonotype was found many times. The chain joins TRBV7-9 to TRBJ2-2; D gene ambiguous. V lost 2 bases and J lost 13, with 26 bases in between. CDR3 size: 17 residues. The germline V gene has CDR1 SEHNR and CDR2 FQNEAQ (reference sequence). The CDR3 DNA is TGTGCCAGCAGCTTATCCCCCCCTCTAGGCAGACCCGGGTTGCTGTTTTTT. It encodes CASSLSPPLGRPGLLFF.

Notes on this clonotype: A much larger clone differs by one base, so this may be a read error. This chain links TRBV20-1 with TRBJ1-1, with 7 bases matching TRBD1. The CDR3 extends over 14 amino acids. V shed 4 bases, J shed 5 bases, and the junction held 10 bases outside the gene matches. Germline V gives CDR1 DFQATT, CDR2 SNEGSKA (reference sequence). CDR3 sequence: CSAISHRGVTEAFF. CDR3 in DNA: TGCAGTGCTATTAGTCACAGGGGAGTTACTGAAGCTTTCTTT.

On this clonotype itself: With a much larger clone just one base away, this may be a read error. The chain uses TRBV6-1 and TRBJ2-1, with 14 bases that match TRBD2. The CDR3 runs 12 residues. CDR1 is MNHNS and CDR2 is SASEGT in the germline V gene. CDR3 amino acids: CACTLTSGGEYF. In DNA form, the CDR3 reads TGTGCCTGCACCCTGACTAGCGGGGGGGAGTACTTC.

A note on this clonotype: The conserved final phenylalanine or tryptophan is absent from the CDR3, which likely points to a read error. The V gene is TRBV19, the J gene TRBJ2-7; 9 bases align to TRBD1. Trimming took 5 bases from V and 4 from J; bases not matched to a gene: 6. Germline lookup yields CDR1 LNHDA and CDR2 SQIVND (reference sequence). This CDR3 has 14 residues. The CDR3 DNA reads TGTGCCAGTAGTTTATGGGGACAGGGATACGAGCAGTACCTC. Protein product: CASSLWGQGYEQYL.

This clonotype was observed at least ten times. V is TRBV6-1 and J is TRBJ2-2; the D is unclear. The CDR3 spans 14 residues. The germline V gene has CDR1 MNHNS and CDR2 SASEGT. V was pared by 6 bases and J by 0 bases, with 8 bases between. CDR3 residues: CASRLDPNTGELFF. In DNA, the CDR3 is TGTGCCAGCAGGCTAGATCCGAACACCGGGGAGCTGTTTTTT.